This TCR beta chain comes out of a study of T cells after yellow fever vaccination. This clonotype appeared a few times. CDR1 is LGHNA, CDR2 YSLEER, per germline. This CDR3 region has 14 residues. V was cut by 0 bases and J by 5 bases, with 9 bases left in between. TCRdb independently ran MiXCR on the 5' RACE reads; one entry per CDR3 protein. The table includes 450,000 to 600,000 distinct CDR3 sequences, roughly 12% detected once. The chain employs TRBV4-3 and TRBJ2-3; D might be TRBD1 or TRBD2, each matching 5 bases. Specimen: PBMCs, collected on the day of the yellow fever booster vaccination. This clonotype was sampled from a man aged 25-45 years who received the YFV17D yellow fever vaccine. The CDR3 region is CASSQDTGRDTQYF. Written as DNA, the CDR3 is TGCGCCAGCAGCCAAGATACGGGACGAGATACGCAGTATTTT.